The 14 T cell receptor beta chains reported below all come from one sample, sequenced in a study of blood T cell repertoires in COVID-19. This table comes from immunoSEQ multiplex PCR, and its TCRdb copy is limited to in-frame clones, with some not included. Of some 170,000 clones listed, about 90% were seen once; the top ten hold around 1.2%. The sequenced material came from PBMCs or T cells enriched from blood (not recorded which). The receptors shown here come from a human donor with acute COVID-19. The donor label of this sample is uncertain.

The rearrangement links TRBV7-9 to TRBJ2-3, with 7 bases identical to TRBD1. This CDR3 comprises 16 residues. The junction had 8 bases not matched to a gene; V was cut back by 4 bases and J by 1 base. Germline V gene lookup returns CDR1 SEHNR and CDR2 FQNEAQ (reference sequence). Here the CDR3 reads CASSSAGGIGTDTQYF. The CDR3 region has the DNA TGTGCCAGCAGCTCCGCAGGGGGTATTGGCACAGATACGCAGTATTTT.

This chain uses TRBV18 with TRBJ2-3, with D possibly TRBD1 on 6 matching bases. From germline, CDR1 is KGHSH and CDR2 LQKENI. This CDR3 region has 17 residues. V lost 6 bases and J 9 bases, leaving 28 bases between the germline ends. The CDR3 loop reads CASSLTFTGRLNNTQYF. The CDR3, as DNA: TGTGCCAGCTCGCTTACTTTTACAGGGCGATTGAATAACACGCAGTATTTT.

The rearrangement uses TRBV4-1 and TRBJ2-7; D ambiguous. CDR3 length: 11 residues. The germline V and J ends were trimmed by 3 bases and 3 bases, with 3 bases remaining between them. Germline V gene sequence: CDR1 MGHRA, CDR2 YSYEKL. CDR3 amino acids: CASSHNYEQYF. CDR3 coding DNA: TGCGCCAGCAGCCACAACTACGAGCAGTACTTC.

The rearrangement uses TRBV14 and TRBJ2-7; D not resolved. Germline V CDR1 and CDR2: SGHDN, FVKESK. The CDR3 spans 14 residues. Trimming removed 4 bases from V and 0 bases from J, with 10 bases in between. CDR3 nucleotides: TGTGCCAGCAGCCCCCAGGTTACCTCCTACGAGCAGTACTTC. This translates into CASSPQVTSYEQYF.

The chain is built from TRBV24-1 and TRBJ2-5, with D tentatively TRBD1 (6 bases). The V gene's germline CDR1 is KGHDR and CDR2 SFDVKD. CDR3 length: 14 residues. V lost 2 bases, J lost 7 bases, and 13 bases lay in between. CDR3 coding DNA: TGTGCCACCAGTGATTACAGGGCTGGGGGGACCCAGTACTTC. It encodes CATSDYRAGGTQYF.

J is TRBJ2-3 and V is TRBV24-1; no definite D call. Trimming left V 6 bases short and J 2 bases short, with 8 bases between. CDR1 and CDR2 (germline): KGHDR, SFDVKD. The CDR3 is made up of 13 amino acids. The CDR3 DNA follows: TGTGCCACCAGTTTGGCTTACACAGATACGCAGTATTTT. Translation: CATSLAYTDTQYF.

This chain uses TRBV10-3 with TRBJ1-2, with TRBD1 matching 7 bases. Looked up from germline, CDR1 is ENHRY and CDR2 is SYGVKD. The CDR3 contains 13 residues. Trimming took 6 bases from V and 4 from J; bases not matched to a gene: 5. The CDR3 spells CAISGGDSYGYTF. The DNA of the CDR3 is TGTGCCATCAGCGGGGGGGACAGCTATGGCTACACCTTC.

The gene calls are TRBV30 and TRBJ1-5, with a tentative D call TRBD1 (6 bases). From germline, CDR1 is GTSNPN and CDR2 SVGIG (reference sequence). V shed 7 bases and J shed 0 bases, with 10 bases lying between them. The CDR3 length is 13 residues. CDR3 nucleotide sequence: TGTGCCTTTGGACAGTATAGCAATCAGCCCCAGCATTTT. Translation: CAFGQYSNQPQHF.

The V and J genes are TRBV18 and TRBJ1-3, with D perhaps matching TRBD1 (6 bases). This CDR3 comprises 17 residues. Germline V gene data show CDR1 as KGHSH and CDR2 as LQKENI. Trimming took off 5 bases at V and 1 base at J, with 18 bases between the two ends. CDR3 nucleotide sequence: TGTGCCAGCTCATCCCTCTTTCAGGGGCCGTCTGGAAACACCATATATTTT. The encoded protein is CASSSLFQGPSGNTIYF.

This chain uses TRBV7-9 with TRBJ2-3; TRBD2 matches at 9 bases. V lost 1 base and J lost 0; bases outside the gene matches: 8. Germline V gene data show CDR1 as SEHNR and CDR2 as FQNEAQ (reference sequence). The CDR3 sequence is 18 residues long. The CDR3: CASSLDVVAGASTDTQYF. The CDR3, as DNA: TGTGCCAGCAGCTTAGACGTAGTAGCGGGGGCCAGCACAGATACGCAGTATTTT.

This chain connects TRBV7-2 to TRBJ2-2; weak D call: TRBD1 (5 bases). Per germline, CDR1 SGHTA and CDR2 FQGNSA. V dropped 5 bases and J dropped 5 bases, with 21 bases sitting between them. CDR3 length: 17 residues. The CDR3 DNA reads TGTGCCAGCAGCCCCAGCAGGGTCTTGCTTCGGACCGGGGAGCTGTTTTTT. Protein sequence: CASSPSRVLLRTGELFF.

The chain has TRBV3-1 (or the pseudogene TRBV3-2) and TRBJ1-5; D uncertain. V was pared by 4 bases and J by 4 bases, with 5 bases between. The length of the CDR3 is 12 residues. Germline V gives CDR1 LGHDT, CDR2 YNNKEL (reference sequence). CDR3: CASSLRNQPQHF. CDR3 DNA sequence: TGTGCCAGCAGCCTCCGGAATCAGCCCCAGCATTTT.

The V and J genes are TRBV4-3 and TRBJ2-2, with D hard to call. Germline CDR1 is LGHNA and CDR2 is YSLEER. V lost 6 bases, J lost 6 bases, and 5 bases lay in between. This CDR3 contains 11 residues. The CDR3 bases are TGCGCCAGCAGTGGCCCCGGGGAGCTGTTTTTT. Protein sequence: CASSGPGELFF.

The chain combines TRBV30 with TRBJ1-6; D uncertain. CDR1 and CDR2 from the germline V gene are GTSNPN and SVGIG (reference sequence). V lost 2 bases and J 10 bases, leaving 9 bases between the germline ends. This CDR3 is built from 12 residues. The CDR3 region is CAWSPRGSPLHF. CDR3 coding DNA: TGTGCCTGGAGTCCGCGGGGATCACCCCTCCACTTT.